This T cell receptor (beta chain) emerged from a study of blood T cell repertoires in COVID-19 (dated by TCRdb to about 2020). Background for the entire study: The collaborator samples originated in the United States, Italy and Spain and spanned the acute and convalescent phases of COVID-19. The samples were drawn from the first 160 participants of the ongoing ImmuneRACE study and from over 950 subjects provided by 6 global collaborators. Deeply sampled blood TCRbeta repertoires from subjects exposed to, actively infected with, or recovered from COVID-19 were included in the dataset. The repertoires were released in a freely available public database intended as a resource for research on the immune response to SARS-CoV-2. The prospective study material was composed of cDNA or gDNA derived from T cells, B-cell-depleted T cells, or PBMCs. Where HLA class I and class II types were available, the types were taken from metadata supplied by the sample provider, not from assay-based typing. The sample metadata nearly always contained a de-identified subject ID, COVID-19 status, age in years and sex. Study-level results and caveats: Clinical and demographic metadata were provided uncurated, with the amount varying by source and participant.

TCRbeta CDR3 regions were amplified from genomic DNA by means of the immunoSEQ Assay, a bias-controlled multiplex PCR. Per the source publication's procedure: The number of nucleated cells in each sample was estimated by amplification of reference gene primers within the assay. Sequence reads were collapsed and filtered to measure the absolute abundance of every unique TCRbeta CDR3 rearrangement. For each sample, productive Simpson clonality was calculated by taking the square root of Simpson's diversity index across productive rearrangements. Here the immuneACCESS table is served through TCRdb, limited to in-frame sequences with V and J called. Missing clones are a known gap in these copies; in checked studies unresolved V genes cover under half, and the rest lacks a known reason. V and J calls and clone size follow that table, whereas D and trimming were derived from the DNA. The sample table contains about 140,000 clones; only one count was recorded for about 90% of them. The ten largest make up 1.5% to 1.9% of the sample.

Deletion took 2 bases off V and 6 bases off J, with a span of 11 bases between the germline ends. Including the terminal cysteine and phenylalanine, the CDR3 comprises 14 residues. The DNA shown is the 42-base CDR3, in frame from base 1. For CDR1 and CDR2, the germline V gene lists MGHRA and YSYEKL. Each collaborating institution followed its own protocols to collect whole blood in K2EDTA tubes. For TCRbeta analysis, collaborators shipped samples in one of three forms: frozen whole blood, isolated PBMCs, or DNA extracted from either of those sample types. Comments on this clone: Its antigen has not been determined. No per-base quality is available; no much larger clone lies one base away.

This clonotype originated in an older woman with acute or convalescent COVID-19. The sequence links TRBV4-1 to TRBJ1-5; the D gene is possibly TRBD1, with 5 bases matching. The sequenced sample was peripheral blood. The CDR3 sequence is CASSQIQVTQPQHF. The sequence in DNA is TGCGCCAGCAGCCAAATACAGGTTACTCAGCCCCAGCATTTT.